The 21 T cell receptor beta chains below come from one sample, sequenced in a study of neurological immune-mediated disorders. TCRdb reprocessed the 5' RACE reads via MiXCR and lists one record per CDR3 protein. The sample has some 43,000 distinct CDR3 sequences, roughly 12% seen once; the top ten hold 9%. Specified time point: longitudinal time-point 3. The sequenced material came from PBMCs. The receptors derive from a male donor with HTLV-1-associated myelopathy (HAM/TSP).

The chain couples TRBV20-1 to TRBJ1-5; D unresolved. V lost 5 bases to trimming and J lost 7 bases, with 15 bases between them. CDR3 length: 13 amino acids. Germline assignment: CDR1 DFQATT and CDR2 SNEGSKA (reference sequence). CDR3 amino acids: CSAHGLTGQPQHF. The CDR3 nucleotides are TGCAGTGCTCACGGCTTGACCGGCCAGCCCCAGCATTTT.

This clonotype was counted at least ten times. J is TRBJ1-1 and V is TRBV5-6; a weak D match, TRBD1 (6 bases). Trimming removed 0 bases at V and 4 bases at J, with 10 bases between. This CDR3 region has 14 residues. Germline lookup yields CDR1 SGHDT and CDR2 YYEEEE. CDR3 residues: CASSLVGQRTEAFF. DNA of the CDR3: TGTGCCAGCAGCTTGGTGGGACAACGCACTGAAGCTTTCTTT.

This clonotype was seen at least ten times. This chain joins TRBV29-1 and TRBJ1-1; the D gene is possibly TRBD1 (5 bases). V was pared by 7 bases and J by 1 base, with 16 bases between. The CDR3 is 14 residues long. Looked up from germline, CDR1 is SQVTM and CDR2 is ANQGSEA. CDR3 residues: CSAPRDPTNTEAFF. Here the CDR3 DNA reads TGCAGCGCCCCAAGGGACCCGACGAACACTGAAGCTTTCTTT. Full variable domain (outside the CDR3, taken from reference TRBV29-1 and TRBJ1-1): SAVISQKPSRDICQRGTSLTIQCQVDSQVTMMFWYRQQPGQSLTLIATANQGSEATYESGFVIDKFPISRPNLTFSTLTVSNMSPEDSSIYLCSAPRDPTNTEAFFGQGTRLTVV.

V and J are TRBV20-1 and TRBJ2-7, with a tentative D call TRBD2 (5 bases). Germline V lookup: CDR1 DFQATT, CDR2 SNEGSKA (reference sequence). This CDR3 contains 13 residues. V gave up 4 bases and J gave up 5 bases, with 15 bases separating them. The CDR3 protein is CSATAGLYNEQYF. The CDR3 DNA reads TGCAGTGCTACTGCCGGACTCTACAACGAGCAGTACTTC.

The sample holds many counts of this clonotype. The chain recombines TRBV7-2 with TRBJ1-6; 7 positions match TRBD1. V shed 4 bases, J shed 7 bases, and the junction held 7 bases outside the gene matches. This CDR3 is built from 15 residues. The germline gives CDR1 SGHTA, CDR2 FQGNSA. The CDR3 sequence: CASSWGQTPNSPLHF. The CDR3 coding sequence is TGTGCCAGCAGCTGGGGACAGACCCCCAATTCACCCCTCCACTTT.

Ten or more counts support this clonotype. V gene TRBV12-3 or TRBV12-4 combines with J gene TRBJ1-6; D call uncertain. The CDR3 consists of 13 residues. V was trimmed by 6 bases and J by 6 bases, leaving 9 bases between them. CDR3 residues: CASRVQLNSPLHF. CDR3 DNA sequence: TGTGCCAGCAGAGTACAGCTTAATTCACCCCTCCACTTT.

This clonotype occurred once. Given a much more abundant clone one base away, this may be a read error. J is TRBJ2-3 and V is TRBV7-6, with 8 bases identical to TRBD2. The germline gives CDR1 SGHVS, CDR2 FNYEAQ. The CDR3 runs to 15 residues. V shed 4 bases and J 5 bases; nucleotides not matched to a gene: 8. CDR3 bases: TGTGCCAGCAGCTCTTCGGGGGGGCCGGGAGATACGCAGTATTTT. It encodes CASSSSGGPGDTQYF. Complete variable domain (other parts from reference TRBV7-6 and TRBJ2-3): GAGVSQSPRYKVTKRGQDVALRCDPISGHVSLYWYRQALGQGPEFLTYFNYEAQQDKSGLPNDRFSAERPEGSISTLTIQRTEQRDSAMYRCASSSSGGPGDTQYFGPGTRLTVL.

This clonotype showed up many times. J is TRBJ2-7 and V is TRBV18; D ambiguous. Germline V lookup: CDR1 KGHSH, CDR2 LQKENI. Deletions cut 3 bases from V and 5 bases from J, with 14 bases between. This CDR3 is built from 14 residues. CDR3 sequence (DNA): TGTGCCAGCTCACCGTCTGACTTAACCCACGAGCAGTACTTC. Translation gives CASSPSDLTHEQYF.

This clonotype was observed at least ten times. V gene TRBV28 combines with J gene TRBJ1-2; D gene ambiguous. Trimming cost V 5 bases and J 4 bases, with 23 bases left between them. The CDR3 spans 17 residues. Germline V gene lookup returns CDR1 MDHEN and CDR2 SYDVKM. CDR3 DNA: TGTGCCAGCAGTCTAAGGAGGACCCCCTTTCTCCCCTATGGCTACACCTTC. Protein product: CASSLRRTPFLPYGYTF.

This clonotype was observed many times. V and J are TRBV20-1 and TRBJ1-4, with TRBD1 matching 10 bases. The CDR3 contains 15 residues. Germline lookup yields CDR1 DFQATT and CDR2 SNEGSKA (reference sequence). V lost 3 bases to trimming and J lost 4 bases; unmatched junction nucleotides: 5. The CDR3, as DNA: TGCAGTGCTAGTCCCCGGGACAGGGGTAATGAAAAACTGTTTTTT. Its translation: CSASPRDRGNEKLFF.

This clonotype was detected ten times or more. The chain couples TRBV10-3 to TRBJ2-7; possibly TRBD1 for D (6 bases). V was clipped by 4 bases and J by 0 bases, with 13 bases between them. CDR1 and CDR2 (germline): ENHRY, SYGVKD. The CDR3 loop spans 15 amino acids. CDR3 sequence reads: CAISGAQGSSYEQYF. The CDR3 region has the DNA TGTGCCATCAGTGGGGCCCAGGGGAGCTCCTACGAGCAGTACTTC.

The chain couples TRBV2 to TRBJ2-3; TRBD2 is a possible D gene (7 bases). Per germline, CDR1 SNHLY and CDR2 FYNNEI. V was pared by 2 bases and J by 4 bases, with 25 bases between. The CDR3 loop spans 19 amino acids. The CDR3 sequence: CASSETQGSTGGLADTQYF. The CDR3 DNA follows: TGTGCCAGCAGTGAAACGCAGGGGAGCACCGGGGGGCTGGCAGATACGCAGTATTTT.

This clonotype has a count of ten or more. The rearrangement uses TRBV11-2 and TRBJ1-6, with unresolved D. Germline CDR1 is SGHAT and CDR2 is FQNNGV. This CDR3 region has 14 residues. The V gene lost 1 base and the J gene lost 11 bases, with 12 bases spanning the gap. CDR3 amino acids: CASSLAEGLAPLHF. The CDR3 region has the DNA TGTGCCAGCAGCTTAGCAGAGGGATTGGCACCCCTCCACTTT.

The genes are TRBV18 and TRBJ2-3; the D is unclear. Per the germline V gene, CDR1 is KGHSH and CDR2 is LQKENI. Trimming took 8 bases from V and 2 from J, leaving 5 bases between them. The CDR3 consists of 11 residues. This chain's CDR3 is CASRNTDTQYF. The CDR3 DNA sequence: TGTGCCAGCCGCAACACAGATACGCAGTATTTT.

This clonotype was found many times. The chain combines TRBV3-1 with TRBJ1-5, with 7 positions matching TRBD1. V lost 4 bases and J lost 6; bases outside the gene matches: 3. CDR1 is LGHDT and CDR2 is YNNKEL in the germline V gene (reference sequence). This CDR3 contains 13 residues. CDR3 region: CASSRDSSQPQHF. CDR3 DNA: TGTGCCAGCAGCCGGGACAGTAGTCAGCCCCAGCATTTT.

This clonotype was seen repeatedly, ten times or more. CDR3 sequence: CASSVEEGFGYEQYF. The CDR3 DNA reads TGTGCCAGCAGCGTAGAAGAAGGGTTTGGGTACGAGCAGTACTTC. V and J are TRBV9 and TRBJ2-7; D not resolved. V was shortened by 0 bases and J by 4 bases, with 14 bases between the two germline ends. Germline V gene sequence: CDR1 SGDLS, CDR2 YYNGEE. The CDR3 covers 15 residues.

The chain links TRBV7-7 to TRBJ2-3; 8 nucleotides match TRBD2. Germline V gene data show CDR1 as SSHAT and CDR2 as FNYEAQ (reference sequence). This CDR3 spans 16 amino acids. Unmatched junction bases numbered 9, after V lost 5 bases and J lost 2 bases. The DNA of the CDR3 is TGTGCCAGCAGCCGGGGGGCTAGCGGGTTCACAGATACGCAGTATTTT. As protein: CASSRGASGFTDTQYF.

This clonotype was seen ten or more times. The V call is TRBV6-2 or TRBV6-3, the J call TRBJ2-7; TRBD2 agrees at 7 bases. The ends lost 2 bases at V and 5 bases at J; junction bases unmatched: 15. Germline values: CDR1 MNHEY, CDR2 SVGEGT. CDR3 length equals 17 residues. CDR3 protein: CASSYPRHSGLVDEQYF. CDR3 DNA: TGTGCCAGCAGTTACCCCCGCCATAGTGGACTAGTGGACGAGCAGTACTTC.

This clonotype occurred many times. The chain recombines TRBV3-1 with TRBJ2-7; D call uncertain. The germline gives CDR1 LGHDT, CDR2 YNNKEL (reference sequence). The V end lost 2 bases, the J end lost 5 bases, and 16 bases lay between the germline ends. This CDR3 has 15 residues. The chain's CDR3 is CASSQSGPGRDEQYF. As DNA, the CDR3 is TGTGCCAGCAGCCAATCCGGACCTGGGCGTGACGAGCAGTACTTC.

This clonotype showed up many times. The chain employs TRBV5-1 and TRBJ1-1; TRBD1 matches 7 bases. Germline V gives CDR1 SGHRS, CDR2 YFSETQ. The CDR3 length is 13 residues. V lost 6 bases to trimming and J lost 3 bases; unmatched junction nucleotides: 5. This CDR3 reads CASNRQGDTEAFF. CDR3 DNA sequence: TGCGCCAGCAATCGGCAGGGGGACACTGAAGCTTTCTTT.

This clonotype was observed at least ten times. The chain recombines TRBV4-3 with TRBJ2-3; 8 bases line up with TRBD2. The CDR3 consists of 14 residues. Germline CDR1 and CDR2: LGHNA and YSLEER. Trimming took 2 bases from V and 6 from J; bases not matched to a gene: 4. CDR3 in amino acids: CASSQRGGPDTQYF. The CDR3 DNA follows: TGCGCCAGCAGCCAACGGGGGGGCCCTGATACGCAGTATTTT.